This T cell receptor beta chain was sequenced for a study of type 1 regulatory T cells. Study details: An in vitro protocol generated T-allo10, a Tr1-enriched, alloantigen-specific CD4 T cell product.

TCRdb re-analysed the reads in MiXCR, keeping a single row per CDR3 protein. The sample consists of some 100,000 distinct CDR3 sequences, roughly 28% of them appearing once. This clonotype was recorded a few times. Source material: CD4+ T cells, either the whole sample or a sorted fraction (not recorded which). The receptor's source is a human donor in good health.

CDR3 amino acids: CSASVRPGDNSPLHF. The DNA of the CDR3 is TGCAGTGCTTCTGTGAGGCCAGGGGATAATTCACCCCTCCACTTT. This chain uses TRBV20-1 with TRBJ1-6; weak D call: TRBD1 (6 bases). The CDR3 extends over 15 amino acids. The ends were cut back, 5 bases at V and 5 bases at J, with 16 bases in the middle. Germline CDR1 and CDR2: DFQATT and SNEGSKA (reference sequence).